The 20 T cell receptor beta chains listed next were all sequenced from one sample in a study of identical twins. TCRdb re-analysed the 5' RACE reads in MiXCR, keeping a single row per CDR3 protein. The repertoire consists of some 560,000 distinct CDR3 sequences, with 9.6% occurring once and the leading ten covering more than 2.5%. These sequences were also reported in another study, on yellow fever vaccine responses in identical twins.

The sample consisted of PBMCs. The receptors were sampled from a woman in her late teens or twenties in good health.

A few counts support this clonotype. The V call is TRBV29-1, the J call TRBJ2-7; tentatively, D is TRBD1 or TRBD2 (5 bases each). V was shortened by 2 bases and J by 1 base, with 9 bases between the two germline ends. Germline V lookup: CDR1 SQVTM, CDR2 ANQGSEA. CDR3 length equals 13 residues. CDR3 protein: CSVESWGSYEQYF. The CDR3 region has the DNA TGCAGCGTTGAAAGCTGGGGGTCCTACGAGCAGTACTTC.

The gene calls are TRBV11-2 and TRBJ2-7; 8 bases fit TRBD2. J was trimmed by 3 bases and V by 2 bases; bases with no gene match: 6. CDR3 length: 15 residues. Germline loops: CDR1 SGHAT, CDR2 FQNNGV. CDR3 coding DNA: TGTGCCAGCAGCTTATATGGACTAGCAAACTACGAGCAGTACTTC. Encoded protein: CASSLYGLANYEQYF.

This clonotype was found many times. The CDR3 region is CATSRKGDGGAEQYF. CDR3 sequence (DNA): TGTGCCACCAGCAGAAAAGGGGATGGCGGTGCGGAGCAGTACTTC. This sequence joins TRBV15 and TRBJ2-7; weak D call: TRBD1 (5 bases). The CDR3 totals 15 residues. Germline assignment: CDR1 LNHNV and CDR2 YYDKDF (reference sequence). V gave up 2 bases and J gave up 7 bases, with 18 bases separating them.

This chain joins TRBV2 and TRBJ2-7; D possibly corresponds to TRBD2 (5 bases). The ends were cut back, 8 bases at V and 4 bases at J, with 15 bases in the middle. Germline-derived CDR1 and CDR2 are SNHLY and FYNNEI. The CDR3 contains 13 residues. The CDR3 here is CASLKRELYEQYF. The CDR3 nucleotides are TGTGCCAGCCTAAAAAGGGAGCTTTACGAGCAGTACTTC.

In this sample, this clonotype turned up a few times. The CDR3 protein is CASSAWRGQPQHF. The CDR3 DNA reads TGTGCCAGCAGCGCTTGGAGGGGCCAGCCCCAGCATTTT. The chain carries TRBV11-2 and TRBJ1-5; perhaps TRBD1 as D (5 bases). The germline V gene has CDR1 SGHAT and CDR2 FQNNGV. V lost 5 bases, J lost 7 bases, and 12 bases lay in between. The CDR3 contains 13 residues.

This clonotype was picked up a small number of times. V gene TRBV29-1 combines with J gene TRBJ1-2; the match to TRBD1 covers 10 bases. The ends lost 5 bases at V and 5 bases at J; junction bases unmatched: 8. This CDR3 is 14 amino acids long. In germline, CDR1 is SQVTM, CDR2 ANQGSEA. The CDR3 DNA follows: TGCAGCGTTCCCGACAGGGGGCTATTGTATGGCTACACCTTC. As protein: CSVPDRGLLYGYTF.

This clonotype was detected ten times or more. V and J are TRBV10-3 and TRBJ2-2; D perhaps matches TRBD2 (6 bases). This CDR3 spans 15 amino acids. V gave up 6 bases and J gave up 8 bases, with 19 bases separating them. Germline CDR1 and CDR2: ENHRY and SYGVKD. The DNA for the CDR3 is TGTGCCATCAGCGGCGGGGCCCGGACCCCGGGGGAGCTGTTTTTT. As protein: CAISGGARTPGELFF.

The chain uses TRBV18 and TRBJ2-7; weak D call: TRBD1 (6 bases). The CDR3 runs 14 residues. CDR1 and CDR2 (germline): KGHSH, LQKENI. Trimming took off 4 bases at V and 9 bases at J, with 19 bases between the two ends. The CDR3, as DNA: TGTGCCAGCTCACTGCCGGGACACCCCCTCGGGCAGTACTTC. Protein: CASSLPGHPLGQYF.

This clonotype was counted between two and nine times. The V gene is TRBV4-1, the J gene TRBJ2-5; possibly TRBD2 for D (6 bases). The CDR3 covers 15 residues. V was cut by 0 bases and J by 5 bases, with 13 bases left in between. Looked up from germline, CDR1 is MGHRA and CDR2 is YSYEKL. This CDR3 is CASSQDPGGWETQYF. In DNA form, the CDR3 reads TGCGCCAGCAGCCAAGATCCCGGGGGATGGGAGACCCAGTACTTC.

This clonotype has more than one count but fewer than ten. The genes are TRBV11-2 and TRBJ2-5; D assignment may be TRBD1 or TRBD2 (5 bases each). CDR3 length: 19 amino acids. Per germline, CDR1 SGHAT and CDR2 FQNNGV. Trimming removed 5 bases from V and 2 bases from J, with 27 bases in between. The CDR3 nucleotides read TGTGCCAGCAGCCCCCTATCCGGGACCACGGTTATTAGACAAGAGACCCAGTACTTC. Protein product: CASSPLSGTTVIRQETQYF. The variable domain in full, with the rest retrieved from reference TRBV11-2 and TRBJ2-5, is EAGVAQSPRYKIIEKRQSVAFWCNPISGHATLYWYQQILGQGPKLLIQFQNNGVVDDSQLPKDRFSAERLKGVDSTLKIQPAKLEDSAVYLCASSPLSGTTVIRQETQYFGPGTRLLVL.

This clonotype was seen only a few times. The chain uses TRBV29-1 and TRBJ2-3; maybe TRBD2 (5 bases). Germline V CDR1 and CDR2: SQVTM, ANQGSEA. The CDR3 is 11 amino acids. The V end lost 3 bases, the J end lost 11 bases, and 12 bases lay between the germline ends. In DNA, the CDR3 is TGCAGCGTTGAGGACTCGTTGGAGCAGTATTTT. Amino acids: CSVEDSLEQYF.

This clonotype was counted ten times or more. The CDR3 DNA is TGTGCCAGCAGGACTGGACAGGGGGGGTTTCATGAGCAGTTCTTC. It codes for CASRTGQGGFHEQFF. The J gene is TRBJ2-1, the V gene TRBV12-3 or TRBV12-4; 10 positions match TRBD1. Unmatched junction bases numbered 10, after V lost 6 bases and J lost 8 bases. This CDR3 comprises 15 residues.

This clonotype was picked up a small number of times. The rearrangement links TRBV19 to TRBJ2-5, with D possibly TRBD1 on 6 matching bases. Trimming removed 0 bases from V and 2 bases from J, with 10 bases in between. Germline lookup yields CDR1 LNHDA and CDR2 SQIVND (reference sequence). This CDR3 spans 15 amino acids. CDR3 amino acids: CASSIEPTGQETQYF. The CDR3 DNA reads TGTGCCAGTAGTATAGAACCGACAGGACAAGAGACCCAGTACTTC.

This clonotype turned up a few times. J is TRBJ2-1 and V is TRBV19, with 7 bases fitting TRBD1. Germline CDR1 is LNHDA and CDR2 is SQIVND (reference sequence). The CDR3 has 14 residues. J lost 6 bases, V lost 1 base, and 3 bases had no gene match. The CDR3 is CASSIVDRVNEQFF. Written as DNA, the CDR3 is TGTGCCAGTAGTATAGTTGACAGGGTCAATGAGCAGTTCTTC.

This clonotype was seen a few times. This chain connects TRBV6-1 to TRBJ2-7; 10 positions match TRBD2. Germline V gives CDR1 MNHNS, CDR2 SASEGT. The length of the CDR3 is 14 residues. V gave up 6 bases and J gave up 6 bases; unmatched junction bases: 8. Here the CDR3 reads CASRPSGGASEQYF. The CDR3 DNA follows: TGTGCCAGCAGACCAAGCGGGGGGGCCTCCGAGCAGTACTTC.

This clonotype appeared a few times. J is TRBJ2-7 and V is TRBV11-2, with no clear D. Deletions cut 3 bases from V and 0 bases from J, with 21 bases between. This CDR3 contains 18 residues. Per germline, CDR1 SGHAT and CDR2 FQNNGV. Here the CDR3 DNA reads TGTGCCAGCAGCTTCGACGCCCCAACACTAACCCTCTCCTACGAGCAGTACTTC. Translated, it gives CASSFDAPTLTLSYEQYF.

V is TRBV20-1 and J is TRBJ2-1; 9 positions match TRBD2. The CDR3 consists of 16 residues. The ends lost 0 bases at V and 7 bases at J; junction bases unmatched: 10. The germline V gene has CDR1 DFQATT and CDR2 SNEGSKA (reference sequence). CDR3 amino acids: CSARDRGGGAINEQFF. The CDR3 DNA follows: TGCAGTGCTAGAGATCGCGGCGGGGGGGCTATTAATGAGCAGTTCTTC.

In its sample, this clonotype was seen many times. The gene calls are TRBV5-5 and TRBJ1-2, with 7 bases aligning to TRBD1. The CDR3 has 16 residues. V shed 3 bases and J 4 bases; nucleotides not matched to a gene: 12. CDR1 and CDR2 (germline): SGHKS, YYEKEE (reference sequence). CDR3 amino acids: CASSSLTGQKGYGYTF. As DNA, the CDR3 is TGTGCCAGCAGCTCCCTCACGGGACAGAAGGGCTATGGCTACACCTTC.

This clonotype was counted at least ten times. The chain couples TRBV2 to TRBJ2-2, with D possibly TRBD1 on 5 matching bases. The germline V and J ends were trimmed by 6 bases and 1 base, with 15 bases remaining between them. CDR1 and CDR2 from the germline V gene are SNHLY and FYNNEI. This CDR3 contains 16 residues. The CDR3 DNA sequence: TGTGCCAGCAGCCCCCGTAGGGGTCGGAACACCGGGGAGCTGTTTTTT. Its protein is CASSPRRGRNTGELFF.

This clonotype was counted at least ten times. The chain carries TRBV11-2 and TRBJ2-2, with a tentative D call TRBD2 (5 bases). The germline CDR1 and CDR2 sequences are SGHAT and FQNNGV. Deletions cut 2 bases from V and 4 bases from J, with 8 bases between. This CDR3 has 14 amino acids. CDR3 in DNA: TGTGCCAGCAGCTTATTGGGAGCCACCGGGGAGCTGTTTTTT. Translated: CASSLLGATGELFF.